Listed below are T cell receptor beta chains from one sample, sequenced in a study of cytomegalovirus exposure and HLA in healthy donors. Assay used: immunoSEQ multiplex PCR; TCRdb lists only in-frame clones, some missing. The data hold about 130,000 clones, with about 90% observed a single time. Sequenced material: PBMCs. Receptor source: a woman aged 25-40 years in good health and CMV-seropositive. The conserved cysteine and the conserved F or W are not part of the CDR3 here. A D gene is named only where the DNA matches it firmly.

>TRBV7-9|TRBJ2-7|NA
ASSPRGTAVEQY
>TRBV28|TRBJ1-2|TRBD1
ASIRGSVSNYGYT
>TRBV5-6|TRBJ1-4|TRBD1
ASSWGQGWEKLF
>TRBV19|TRBJ2-7|TRBD2
ASGDVGGGPYEQY
>TRBV2|TRBJ1-2|TRBD1
ASNRDSLYGYT
>TRBV2|TRBJ1-2|NA
ASTVRGTTSYGYT
>TRBV5-1|TRBJ1-1|NA
ASSIGQTEAF
>TRBV6-6|TRBJ2-2|TRBD1
ASSPRTGDTGELF
>TRBV18|TRBJ2-3|NA
ASSPRTLRDTQY
>TRBV5-1|TRBJ1-2|NA
ASTDSFPSPYGYT
>TRBV6-1|TRBJ1-2|NA
ASSSLEGLDYGYT
>TRBV28|TRBJ2-7|NA
ASSSGTPTYEQY
>TRBV10-3|TRBJ2-5|NA
AIRRSLLRNGETQY
>TRBV5-1|TRBJ1-2|NA
ASRGIVGRENYGYT
>TRBV6-5|TRBJ2-2|NA
ASTRGGLGTGELF
>TRBV9|TRBJ2-7|NA
ASSVAPTEDYEQY
>TRBV28|TRBJ2-5|TRBD1
ASSKRTGQVKTQY
>TRBV4-1|TRBJ2-3|TRBD1
ASFVQGDRTDTQY
>TRBV15|TRBJ1-4|TRBD1
ATSRDKGAPNEKLF
>TRBV14|TRBJ2-2|TRBD1
ASTTGVGELF
>TRBV7-8|TRBJ2-5|NA
ASSPRGYQETQY
>TRBV28|TRBJ1-5|TRBD1
ASRTLVFRRQGAWQPQH
>TRBV7-9|TRBJ1-1|TRBD1
ASSLPGQGNTEAF
>TRBV6-1|TRBJ2-3|NA
AGSTGTSTDTQY
>TRBV5-4|TRBJ1-5|TRBD1
ASSSGQGVEQPQH
>TRBV5-6|TRBJ1-1|NA
ASSLAGVPDRNTEAF
>TRBV15|TRBJ2-5|NA
ATSIELQQETQY
>TRBV5-5|TRBJ2-1|TRBD2
ASSTPGLAAYNEQF
>TRBV19|TRBJ1-2|NA
ASSIPQRGYT
>TRBV14|TRBJ2-1|TRBD2
ASSRTSGSYNEQF
>TRBV6-5|TRBJ2-7|NA
ASSYLGGEQY
>TRBV19|TRBJ2-6|TRBD1
ASTDRAASGANVLT
>TRBV15|TRBJ2-6|NA
ATTQNTGSGANVLT
>TRBV5-1|TRBJ2-3|NA
ASSLTGLSTDTQY
>TRBV27|TRBJ2-4|TRBD2
ASTGTSGDIQY
>TRBV15|TRBJ2-1|TRBD1
ATSRETTGAYNEQF
>TRBV7-2|TRBJ2-2|TRBD2
ASSSKRGGGELF
>TRBV29-1|TRBJ2-7|NA
SPGARKYEQY
>TRBV9|TRBJ2-2|NA
ASSLITGELF
>TRBV5-1|TRBJ1-1|TRBD1
ASSPGQLDTEAF
>TRBV2|TRBJ1-4|TRBD1
ASTGTGGWDEKLF
>TRBV10-3|TRBJ2-1|TRBD2
ATAGLAGTPNEQF
>TRBV5-1|TRBJ2-1|NA
ASSWGFGRDNEQF
>TRBV6-5|TRBJ2-5|NA
ASSSSQQPSEQY
>TRBV27|TRBJ1-2|NA
ASKLGAANYGYT
>TRBV2|TRBJ1-4|NA
ASREGRRKLF
>TRBV19|TRBJ2-1|TRBD2
ASSMREGGFEQF
>TRBV6-5|TRBJ2-7|NA
ASSSSTIYEQY
>TRBV7-9|TRBJ2-1|TRBD1
ASSRWTGTYNEQF
>TRBV6-1|TRBJ1-4|TRBD1
ASSATPGGREKLF